This T cell receptor (beta chain) was sequenced in a study of blood T cell repertoires in COVID-19. Study background: There were acute and convalescent COVID-19 samples, and they came from the United States, Italy and Spain. PBMCs, B-cell-depleted T cells, or T cells provided the cDNA or gDNA that made up the material.

Per the study methods: Amplification with reference gene primers provided the estimates of nucleated cell counts. Measured with immunoSEQ multiplex PCR; TCRdb has only the in-frame clones, and not every one. The V and J calls and the clone size are those of that table, but D and trimming were determined from the DNA. Of roughly 150,000 clones listed, roughly 80% are singletons. Germline loops: CDR1 MDHEN, CDR2 SYDVKM. The CDR3 length is 14 residues. This chain connects TRBV28 to TRBJ2-1; 9 bases align to TRBD1. The TCR originated in a man aged 60 to 69 with acute or convalescent COVID-19. The sequencing sample was made of peripheral blood. The CDR3 DNA reads as TGTGCTTCCGGACAGGGGAGCTCCTACAATGAGCAGTTCTTC. It yields the protein CASGQGSSYNEQFF.